Listed below are T cell receptor beta chains from one sample, sequenced in a study of shared clonotypes between healthy human individuals. The data were produced by immunoSEQ multiplex PCR, yet TCRdb's version contains in-frame clones alone and is incomplete. In the table there are some 2,000,000 clones, about 94% of which are singletons. Sequencing was done on a sample of naive CD8+ T cells sorted from blood. These receptor sequences come from a man younger than 35 in good health. Both conserved end residues are part of each CDR3. A D gene is named only where the DNA matches it firmly. Size tells how often a clone was seen (once, few, many) or the class of an expanded clone, and some rows leave it out.

>TRBJ2-3|TRBD2|once|TRBV7-7
TGTGCTAGCAGCCCGCCCGGGGGGGCTAGCGGTTATAGCACAGATACGCAGTATTTT
CASSPPGGASGYSTDTQYF
>TRBJ2-1|NA|NA|TRBV9
TGTGCCAGCAGCGTAGGAGTCGAGGGTTTGGTGTTCTTC
CASSVGVEGLVFF
>TRBJ2-1|NA|NA|TRBV28
TGTGCCACTTCCAAGACTAGTCTATTCTATGAGCAGTTCTTC
CATSKTSLFYEQFF
>TRBJ2-1|NA|once|TRBV6-5
TGTGCCAGCAGTTACGACGCCGGGGGGCCGGGAGGTGAGCAGTTCTTC
CASSYDAGGPGGEQFF
>TRBJ2-7|NA|NA|TRBV12-5
TGTGCTAGTGGTTTGTCCAACTACGAGCAGTACTTC
CASGLSNYEQYF
>TRBJ2-7|NA|NA|TRBV5-1
TGCGCCAGCAGCTTGTACCCGGGCTCCTACGAGCAGTACTTC
CASSLYPGSYEQYF
>TRBJ1-1|NA|once|TRBV4-1
TGCGCCAGCAGCCGTCTAGAGGGAGGGGGCACTGAAGCTTTCTTT
CASSRLEGGGTEAFF
>TRBJ1-6|TRBD1|NA|TRBV5-6
TGTGCCAGCAGTACAGGGGTTGGTTCACCCCTCCACTTT
CASSTGVGSPLHF
>TRBJ2-7|NA|NA|TRBV6-1
TGTGCCAGCAGTGAAGCGCTCAGGGTGGACTACGAGCAGTACTTC
CASSEALRVDYEQYF
>TRBJ2-1|NA|NA|TRBV7-6
TGTGCCAGCAGCTCCGATGGGAATGAGCAGTTCTTC
CASSSDGNEQFF
>TRBJ1-6|NA|NA|TRBV25-1
TGTGCCAGCAGTGATAATTTAAGGCAGGGGAATTCACCCCTCCACTTT
CASSDNLRQGNSPLHF
>TRBJ1-1|NA|NA|TRBV2
TGTGCCAGCAGTGAGCCGGACAGTTCCCTGAACACTGAAGCTTTCTTT
CASSEPDSSLNTEAFF
>TRBJ2-5|NA|once|TRBV5-1
TGCGCCAGCAGCACCGGACTGGGAGAGACCCAGTACTTC
CASSTGLGETQYF
>TRBJ2-7|NA|NA|TRBV7-8
TGTGCCAGCAGTTGGGAATCGGACAGGGAGGGACCCTACGAGCAGTACTTC
CASSWESDREGPYEQYF
>TRBJ2-3|NA|NA|TRBV29-1
TGCAGCGCCATCTCGGCGGCAGATACGCAGTATTTT
CSAISAADTQYF
>TRBJ1-6|TRBD1|NA|TRBV2
TGTGCCAGCAGTGGCGTAGGGACAGTAAATTCACCCCTCCACTTT
CASSGVGTVNSPLHF
>TRBJ1-1|TRBD1|NA|TRBV4-1
TGCGCCAGCAGCCTACTCCCGGGACAGGGAGCTGAAGCTTTCTTT
CASSLLPGQGAEAFF
>TRBJ2-7|NA|NA|TRBV7-2
TGTGCCAGCAGCCCCGAGGGGATCGACTGGAGCTACGAGCAGTACTTC
CASSPEGIDWSYEQYF
>TRBJ1-3|NA|NA|TRBV6-1
TGTGCCAGCAGTGGTTGGTCGCAGGGAGCTGGAAACACCATATATTTT
CASSGWSQGAGNTIYF
>TRBJ2-4|NA|NA|TRBV7-9
TGTGCCAGCAGCGCACACCTCGGGGTGGCCAAAAACATTCAGTACTTC
CASSAHLGVAKNIQYF
>TRBJ2-7|NA|NA|TRBV27
TGTGCCAGCAGTTTAAGTAAGGGCCACGAGCAGTACTTC
CASSLSKGHEQYF
>TRBJ2-7|NA|NA|TRBV28
TGTGCCAGCAGCTCCCGGGGCCGGGGCTCCTACGAGCAGTACTTC
CASSSRGRGSYEQYF
>TRBJ2-7|NA|NA|TRBV5-6
TGTGCCAGCAGCTTGGCCCGCTACGAGCAGTACTTC
CASSLARYEQYF
>TRBJ2-3|TRBD2|NA|TRBV4-1
TGCGCCAGCAGCCTTTATGCCAGCGGGAGCGGTACAGATACGCAGTATTTT
CASSLYASGSGTDTQYF